The 10 T cell receptor beta chains reported below all come from one sample, sequenced in a study of blood T cell repertoires in COVID-19. The data were produced by immunoSEQ multiplex PCR, yet TCRdb's version contains in-frame clones alone and is incomplete. The sample records approximately 94,000 clones, about 86% being singletons. Sequenced: peripheral blood. The receptors here all came from a woman aged 65 to 85 with acute or convalescent COVID-19.

Turning to this clone: Other nucleotide sequences from this sample produce the same CDR3. CDR3 nucleotides: TGTGCCAGCAGCCCGGACAGAACTAACTATGGCTACACCTTC. It encodes CASSPDRTNYGYTF. The rearrangement joins TRBV7-3 to TRBJ1-2, with D perhaps matching TRBD1 (6 bases). V lost 5 bases and J 0 bases, leaving 10 bases between the germline ends. The CDR3 runs 14 residues. The germline CDR1 and CDR2 sequences are SGHTA and FQGTGA.

The chain has TRBV9 and TRBJ2-3; 8 bases fit TRBD1. The CDR3 covers 15 residues. Germline CDR1 is SGDLS and CDR2 is YYNGEE. The junction had 7 bases not matched to a gene; V was cut back by 3 bases and J by 4 bases. In DNA, the CDR3 is TGTGCCAGCAGCGGGGGAGGACAGGGAGCAGATACGCAGTATTTT. Protein product: CASSGGGQGADTQYF.

The J gene is TRBJ2-7, the V gene TRBV14, with TRBD1 as a possible D gene (6 bases). Germline CDR1 and CDR2: SGHDN and FVKESK. V was trimmed by 3 bases and J by 2 bases, leaving 11 bases between them. CDR3 length: 14 residues. CDR3 nucleotides: TGTGCCAGCAGCCAGGGCCAGGGGACCTACGAGCAGTACTTC. Translated, it gives CASSQGQGTYEQYF.

This clone was recorded a few times. The chain combines TRBV3-1 (or the pseudogene TRBV3-2) with TRBJ1-3; the match to TRBD1 covers 9 bases. The CDR3 consists of 16 residues. Germline assignment: CDR1 LGHDT and CDR2 YNNKEL (reference sequence). J gave up 0 bases and V 6 bases, and 6 bases lay outside the gene matches. The CDR3 loop is CASSLRTGASGNTIYF. The CDR3 DNA reads TGTGCCAGCAGTTTACGGACAGGGGCCTCTGGAAACACCATATATTTT.

V is TRBV3-1 (or the pseudogene TRBV3-2) and J is TRBJ1-1; 8 bases are a match to TRBD1. The V gene end was trimmed by 4 bases and the J gene end by 11 bases; junction bases not matched to a gene: 15. The CDR3 consists of 15 residues. Germline CDR1 reads LGHDT; CDR2 reads YNNKEL (reference sequence). The chain's CDR3 is CASSPDTIRTGKAFF. For the CDR3, the DNA is TGTGCCAGCAGCCCGGATACCATCAGGACAGGGAAGGCTTTCTTT.

The chain joins TRBV5-1 to TRBJ2-1; 8 nucleotides align to TRBD2. The trim removed 3 bases at V and 6 bases at J, leaving 20 bases unmatched. This CDR3 spans 19 amino acids. Germline assignment: CDR1 SGHRS and CDR2 YFSETQ. In DNA, the CDR3 is TGCGCCAGCAGCTACGCGTCCGGGACTAGAACTACGGCAGGCAATGAGCAGTTCTTC. It translates to CASSYASGTRTTAGNEQFF.

This chain connects TRBV6-5 to TRBJ2-7; weak D call: TRBD1 (7 bases). The CDR3 has 15 residues. The V gene lost 6 bases and the J gene lost 3 bases, with 18 bases spanning the gap. The germline gives CDR1 MNHEY, CDR2 SVGAGI. CDR3 loop: CASRRQEGAFYEQYF. DNA of the CDR3: TGTGCCAGCAGGCGACAGGAGGGGGCCTTCTACGAGCAGTACTTC.

This chain uses TRBV5-1 with TRBJ2-2, with 8 bases identical to TRBD1. From germline, CDR1 is SGHRS and CDR2 YFSETQ. The CDR3 loop spans 14 amino acids. V lost 4 bases, J lost 6 bases, and 5 bases stayed unmatched. The DNA for the CDR3 is TGCGCCAGCAGCCCTACGACAGGGGCCGGGGAGCTGTTTTTT. This sequence encodes CASSPTTGAGELFF.

The chain has TRBV28 and TRBJ1-6; a weak D match, TRBD1 (6 bases). The CDR3 totals 15 residues. Trimming cost V 4 bases and J 5 bases, with 12 bases left between them. CDR1 is MDHEN and CDR2 is SYDVKM in the germline V gene. The CDR3 bases are TGTGCCAGCAGTTACTGGGGACAAAATAATTCACCCCTCCACTTT. Its translation: CASSYWGQNNSPLHF.

The CDR3 coding sequence is TGCGCCAGCAGCCCACCTACAGGGGGTCTCGATAATTCACCCCTCCACTTT. Amino acids: CASSPPTGGLDNSPLHF. The chain couples TRBV4-1 to TRBJ1-6; TRBD1 matches 8 bases. CDR1 is MGHRA and CDR2 is YSYEKL in the germline V gene. The CDR3 totals 17 residues. With V trimmed by 4 bases and J by 5 bases, 10 bases remained unmatched.